The clone carrying this T cell receptor delta chain has at least ten counts. TCRdb assigns this DNA the protein of a much larger clone, which departs from its translation at residue 20; this likely reflects a read error, and the protein shown comes from translating the DNA. The CDR3 runs to 21 residues. Germline CDR1 TVYSNPD, CDR2 GDNSRS (reference sequence). TCRdb reanalyzed the multiplex PCR reads using CATT. The sample has roughly 93,000 delta-chain clones; roughly 1.4% are singletons. The data derive from a study of γδ T cells in repeated Plasmodium falciparum infection. Study-level background: Each infection was followed by sampling at 21 days, plus baseline and some pre-infection draws.

Vgamma9/Vdelta2+ and Vdelta2-negative gammadelta T cells were flow-sorted from PBMC for bulk sequencing. This clonotype was sampled from a pool of human donors (malaria-infected and uninfected, not separated). The J gene is TRDJ1, the V gene TRDV3; 9 bases match TRDD3. Sequenced: gamma-delta T cells from blood. DNA of the CDR3: TGTGCCTTTGAGCCGACCTGGGGGATTAAGGCCACTTCGCGGGCTTCCGATAAACTCACCTTT. This codes for CAFEPTWGIKATSRASDKLTF.